The 32 T cell receptor beta chains listed next were all sequenced from one sample in a study of blood T cell repertoires in COVID-19. Libraries were prepared by immunoSEQ multiplex PCR; TCRdb keeps only in-frame clonotypes and omits some of them. The sample holds around 300,000 clones, about 87% seen once. Material for sequencing was PBMCs or T cells enriched from blood (not recorded which). The receptors come from a woman aged 50 to 60 who had recovered from COVID-19.

In its sample, this clone was seen once. The chain carries TRBV7-3 and TRBJ2-2; 9 bases match TRBD1. Germline-derived CDR1 and CDR2 are SGHTA and FQGTGA. V was clipped by 1 base and J by 5 bases; unmatched bases: 11. The CDR3 has 18 residues. CDR3 nucleotide sequence: TGTGCCAGCAGCTTAATTGGGGACAGGGTCTCGAGGACCGGGGAGCTGTTTTTT. Protein sequence: CASSLIGDRVSRTGELFF.

This clone was counted once. The chain recombines TRBV6-5 with TRBJ2-7, with 8 nucleotides matching TRBD1. CDR3 length: 16 amino acids. The trim removed 4 bases at V and 5 bases at J, leaving 13 bases unmatched. Germline V gene sequence: CDR1 MNHEY, CDR2 SVGAGI. In nucleotides, the CDR3 is TGTGCCAGCAGTTCCCCCGGAGGGCAGGGGGCCCACGAGCAGTACTTC. This encodes CASSSPGGQGAHEQYF.

This clone was found a few times. The rearrangement joins TRBV11-2 to TRBJ1-2; 9 bases are a match to TRBD1. The CDR3 is made up of 15 amino acids. J lost 4 bases, V lost 2 bases, and 5 bases had no gene match. Germline CDR1 is SGHAT and CDR2 is FQNNGV. Here the CDR3 reads CASSLLGGQGYGYTF. The CDR3 DNA is TGTGCCAGCAGCTTATTAGGGGGACAGGGCTATGGCTACACCTTC. Full variable domain (remainder filled in from reference TRBV11-2 and TRBJ1-2): EAGVAQSPRYKIIEKRQSVAFWCNPISGHATLYWYQQILGQGPKLLIQFQNNGVVDDSQLPKDRFSAERLKGVDSTLKIQPAKLEDSAVYLCASSLLGGQGYGYTFGSGTRLTVV.

The rearrangement uses TRBV5-6 and TRBJ1-6; D is ambiguous. Germline V gives CDR1 SGHDT, CDR2 YYEEEE. The CDR3 is 13 amino acids. V was pared by 0 bases and J by 7 bases, with 5 bases between. The CDR3 DNA follows: TGTGCCAGCAGCTTGGCAGTCAATTCACCCCTCCACTTT. This translates into CASSLAVNSPLHF.

V is TRBV5-1 and J is TRBJ1-1; no reliable D call. CDR3 size: 13 residues. Germline values: CDR1 SGHRS, CDR2 YFSETQ. Trimming stripped 0 bases from V and 3 bases from J, with 6 bases between. The chain's CDR3 is CASSLVPDTEAFF. Here the CDR3 DNA reads TGCGCCAGCAGCTTGGTGCCAGACACTGAAGCTTTCTTT.

This clone appeared once. The chain employs TRBV6-2 or TRBV6-3 and TRBJ2-1; D might be TRBD2 (6 bases). CDR3 size: 14 residues. Germline CDR1 MNHEY, CDR2 SVGEGT. The V gene lost 2 bases and the J gene lost 9 bases, with 14 bases spanning the gap. In DNA, the CDR3 is TGTGCCAGCAGTTACCGGCCAGGGACTGGTGAGCAGTTCTTC. Residues: CASSYRPGTGEQFF.

This rearrangement joins TRBV11-2 to TRBJ2-7; 8 bases align to TRBD2. CDR3 length equals 14 residues. CDR1 and CDR2 from the germline V gene are SGHAT and FQNNGV. V shed 5 bases and J 0 bases; nucleotides not matched to a gene: 3. CDR3 amino acids: CASSKRGSSYEQYF. In DNA form, the CDR3 reads TGTGCCAGCAGCAAGCGGGGGAGCTCCTACGAGCAGTACTTC.

V gene TRBV5-1 combines with J gene TRBJ2-5; 7 nucleotides line up with TRBD2. Losses at the gene ends were 0 bases for V and 5 bases for J; bases not matched to a gene: 7. The CDR3 length is 15 residues. Per the germline V gene, CDR1 is SGHRS and CDR2 is YFSETQ. Written as DNA, the CDR3 is TGCGCCAGCAGCTTGGTCGCTGGACTAGACGAGACCCAGTACTTC. As protein: CASSLVAGLDETQYF.

The chain is built from TRBV5-1 and TRBJ1-3; the D is unclear. Germline V gene sequence: CDR1 SGHRS, CDR2 YFSETQ. V was shortened by 2 bases and J by 0 bases, with 3 bases between the two germline ends. The CDR3 extends over 13 amino acids. CDR3 in amino acids: CASSFSSGNTIYF. The CDR3 DNA follows: TGCGCCAGCAGCTTTAGCTCTGGAAACACCATATATTTT.

The V call is TRBV5-1, the J call TRBJ2-1; D is possibly TRBD2 (7 bases). Germline CDR1 is SGHRS and CDR2 is YFSETQ. V lost 4 bases to trimming and J lost 2 bases, with 16 bases between them. The CDR3 has 16 amino acids. The CDR3 reads CASSPGGGGPYNEQFF. The CDR3 bases are TGCGCCAGCAGCCCGGGGGGCGGAGGCCCCTACAATGAGCAGTTCTTC.

This clone has only one observation. The rearrangement links TRBV11-1 to TRBJ1-3; no definite D call. The CDR3 length is 16 residues. The V end lost 4 bases, the J end lost 0 bases, and 13 bases lay between the germline ends. The germline CDR1 and CDR2 sequences are SGHAT and FQDESV (reference sequence). CDR3 sequence reads: CASSSDWLTSGNTIYF. The CDR3 DNA follows: TGTGCCAGCAGCTCCGACTGGCTCACCTCTGGAAACACCATATATTTT. Using reference TRBV11-1 and TRBJ1-3 for the parts outside the CDR3, the full variable domain is EAEVAQSPRYKITEKSQAVAFWCDPISGHATLYWYRQILGQGPELLVQFQDESVVDDSQLPKDRFSAERLKGVDSTLKIQPAELGDSAMYLCASSSDWLTSGNTIYFGEGSWLTVV.

V gene TRBV5-1 combines with J gene TRBJ1-2; TRBD1 aligns across 8 bases. CDR3 size: 15 residues. J lost 1 base, V lost 4 bases, and 6 bases had no gene match. Germline CDR1 is SGHRS and CDR2 is YFSETQ. For the CDR3, the DNA is TGCGCCAGCAGCGCGGGGACAGGCCTTAACTATGGCTACACCTTC. This encodes CASSAGTGLNYGYTF.

The V and J genes are TRBV28 and TRBJ2-3, with 13 bases lining up with TRBD2. Germline CDR1 is MDHEN and CDR2 is SYDVKM. CDR3 length: 15 residues. V was pared by 4 bases and J by 7 bases, with 5 bases of the junction left unmatched. In DNA, the CDR3 is TGTGCCAGCAGTTGGACTAGCGGGAGTCGAAATACGCAGTATTTT. Translation: CASSWTSGSRNTQYF.

The gene calls are TRBV28 and TRBJ2-5; weak D call: TRBD2 (5 bases). The J call is doubtful: the DNA matches TRBJ2-7 better. Per the germline V gene, CDR1 is MDHEN and CDR2 is SYDVKM. The CDR3 loop spans 13 amino acids. The CDR3 sequence is CASSLYGGYEQYF. In DNA form, the CDR3 reads TGTGCCAGCAGTTTATACGGCGGGTACGAGCAGTACTTC.

The V gene is TRBV28, the J gene TRBJ2-1; 12 positions agree with TRBD2. Unmatched junction bases numbered 10, after V lost 5 bases and J lost 8 bases. CDR3 length: 16 amino acids. Germline CDR1 and CDR2: MDHEN and SYDVKM. The CDR3 DNA reads as TGTGCCAGCAGTCCCTCCGGACTAGCGGGAAGATATGAGCAGTTCTTC. It is translated as CASSPSGLAGRYEQFF.

The chain employs TRBV9 and TRBJ1-4; the match to TRBD1 covers 7 bases. Germline CDR1 reads SGDLS; CDR2 reads YYNGEE. The CDR3 sequence is 15 residues long. V gave up 4 bases and J gave up 6 bases; unmatched junction bases: 9. CDR3 loop: CASSTSGTAHEKLFF. DNA of the CDR3: TGTGCCAGCAGCACCTCGGGGACAGCGCATGAAAAACTGTTTTTT.

V and J are TRBV7-2 and TRBJ1-3; D unresolved. The germline V and J ends were trimmed by 4 bases and 0 bases, with 7 bases remaining between them. In germline, CDR1 is SGHTA, CDR2 FQGNSA. The CDR3 has 14 residues. The CDR3 here is CASSSGYSGNTIYF. DNA of the CDR3: TGTGCCAGCAGCTCGGGTTACTCTGGAAACACCATATATTTT.

Comment on this clone: Other nucleotide sequences in the sample specify the same CDR3. The CDR3 DNA is TGTGCCTGGAGTCCGGGTACGGACTATGGCTACACCTTC. Translated, it gives CAWSPGTDYGYTF. The chain joins TRBV30 to TRBJ1-2, with D unclear. CDR3 length: 13 amino acids. Germline CDR1 reads GTSNPN; CDR2 reads SVGIG (reference sequence). V was clipped by 2 bases and J by 3 bases, with 10 bases between them. Full variable domain (rest looked up from reference TRBV30 and TRBJ1-2): SQTIHQWPATLVQPVGSPLSLECTVEGTSNPNLYWYRQAAGRGLQLLFYSVGIGQISSEVPQNLSASRPQDRQFILSSKKLLLSDSGFYLCAWSPGTDYGYTFGSGTRLTVV.

This chain links TRBV14 with TRBJ1-4; perhaps TRBD1 as D (6 bases). The CDR3 runs to 14 residues. V lost 6 bases to trimming and J lost 5 bases, with 13 bases between them. Per germline, CDR1 SGHDN and CDR2 FVKESK. For the CDR3, the DNA is TGTGCCAGCAGGTCGGGACAACCAAATGAAAAACTGTTTTTT. Residues: CASRSGQPNEKLFF.

The chain uses TRBV19 and TRBJ2-5, with TRBD1 matching 7 bases. In germline, CDR1 is LNHDA, CDR2 SQIVND (reference sequence). V trimming: 6 bases; J trimming: 5 bases; junction bases outside the gene matches: 9. The CDR3 extends over 14 amino acids. The CDR3, as DNA: TGTGCCAGTAGCGACTCGACAGGGACCGAGACCCAGTACTTC. Translating it yields CASSDSTGTETQYF. Combining the CDR3 with reference TRBV19 and TRBJ2-5 gives the whole variable domain DGGITQSPKYLFRKEGQNVTLSCEQNLNHDAMYWYRQDPGQGLRLIYYSQIVNDFQKGDIAEGYSVSREKKESFPLTVTSAQKNPTAFYLCASSDSTGTETQYFGPGTRLLVL.

The V and J genes are TRBV5-5 and TRBJ1-3; D remains unclear. Germline V CDR1 and CDR2: SGHKS, YYEKEE (reference sequence). V was trimmed by 4 bases and J by 3 bases, leaving 5 bases between them. There are 12 residues in the CDR3. CDR3 residues: CASSGLGNTIYF. The CDR3 nucleotides read TGTGCCAGCAGCGGGCTTGGAAACACCATATATTTT. Together with reference TRBV5-5 and TRBJ1-3, the CDR3 gives the full variable domain: DAGVTQSPTHLIKTRGQQVTLRCSPISGHKSVSWYQQVLGQGPQFIFQYYEKEERGRGNFPDRFSARQFPNYSSELNVNALLLGDSALYLCASSGLGNTIYFGEGSWLTVV.

J is TRBJ1-6 and V is TRBV28; D unresolved. Germline V gene sequence: CDR1 MDHEN, CDR2 SYDVKM. With 7 bases removed from V and 7 bases from J, the gap between germline ends came to 11 bases. The CDR3 is made up of 13 amino acids. The CDR3 loop reads CASTGSNNSPLHF. The CDR3 region has the DNA TGTGCCAGCACTGGGAGTAACAATTCACCCCTCCACTTT.

This rearrangement joins TRBV28 to TRBJ2-7; D might be TRBD2 (5 bases). Trimming stripped 7 bases from V and 1 base from J, with 17 bases between. The V gene's germline CDR1 is MDHEN and CDR2 SYDVKM. The CDR3 runs to 15 residues. The CDR3: CASTLLSGTSYEQYF. Written as DNA, the CDR3 is TGTGCCAGCACCCTCTTGTCGGGAACATCCTACGAGCAGTACTTC.

The gene calls are TRBV3-1 (or the pseudogene TRBV3-2) and TRBJ1-3; TRBD1 is a possible D gene (5 bases). The CDR3 sequence is 14 residues long. V was clipped by 3 bases and J by 4 bases, with 10 bases between them. Germline V gene sequence: CDR1 LGHDT, CDR2 YNNKEL (reference sequence). CDR3 bases: TGTGCCAGCAGCCAGCGCGGGGCGGGAAACACCATATATTTT. It yields the protein CASSQRGAGNTIYF.

The V call is TRBV2, the J call TRBJ1-4; no reliable D call. Germline assignment: CDR1 SNHLY and CDR2 FYNNEI. The CDR3 has 14 amino acids. The germline V and J ends were trimmed by 6 bases and 0 bases, with 8 bases remaining between them. For the CDR3, the DNA is TGTGCCAGCAGCAGGCAGGCAACTAATGAAAAACTGTTTTTT. It specifies CASSRQATNEKLFF.

This clone turned up a few times. The J gene is TRBJ1-1, the V gene TRBV28; tentative D call: TRBD1 (5 bases). The V and J ends lost 2 bases and 5 bases respectively, with 18 bases between them. The CDR3 contains 16 residues. Germline lookup yields CDR1 MDHEN and CDR2 SYDVKM. In DNA, the CDR3 is TGTGCCAGCAGTTTAAAAACTGGGAGGGGTAAGACTGAAGCTTTCTTT. Amino acids: CASSLKTGRGKTEAFF.

The chain couples TRBV5-8 to TRBJ1-1, with D maybe TRBD1 (6 bases). The CDR3 has 14 amino acids. V lost 0 bases, J lost 5 bases, and 11 bases lay in between. Germline V lookup: CDR1 SGHTS, CDR2 YDEGEE. CDR3 region: CASSLGTVYTEAFF. The DNA of the CDR3 is TGTGCCAGCAGCTTGGGGACAGTATATACTGAAGCTTTCTTT.

The chain employs TRBV2 and TRBJ1-2; D is unclear. Trimming took 2 bases from V and 0 from J, leaving 7 bases between them. This CDR3 region has 14 residues. Looked up from germline, CDR1 is SNHLY and CDR2 is FYNNEI. The CDR3 here is CASSEFGANYGYTF. DNA of the CDR3: TGTGCCAGCAGTGAATTCGGGGCTAACTATGGCTACACCTTC.

The chain combines TRBV6-5 with TRBJ2-5, with 10 nucleotides matching TRBD1. The ends lost 2 bases at V and 4 bases at J; junction bases unmatched: 4. The CDR3 is made up of 15 amino acids. Per germline, CDR1 MNHEY and CDR2 SVGAGI. CDR3 DNA: TGTGCCAGCAGTTACCGGGGACAGGGGCGAGAGACCCAGTACTTC. This codes for CASSYRGQGRETQYF.

This CDR3 is CASRAGLLSSGANVLTF. The CDR3 DNA reads as TGTGCCAGCAGAGCAGGTCTCCTTAGCTCTGGGGCCAACGTCCTGACTTTC. This chain joins TRBV27 and TRBJ2-6; D call uncertain. CDR3 length: 17 amino acids. Germline loops: CDR1 MNHEY, CDR2 SMNVEV (reference sequence). The germline V and J ends were trimmed by 6 bases and 0 bases, with 15 bases remaining between them.

The chain links TRBV7-8 to TRBJ1-4, with no clear D. The CDR3 spans 17 residues. Germline V gene sequence: CDR1 SGHVS, CDR2 FQNEAQ. Trimming shortened V by 1 base and J by 0 bases, and 12 bases separated the two germline ends. The DNA for the CDR3 is TGTGCCAGCAGCTTAGGAATGACAAGTGCAACTAATGAAAAACTGTTTTTT. This encodes CASSLGMTSATNEKLFF. Full variable domain (remainder filled in from reference TRBV7-8 and TRBJ1-4): GAGVSQSPRYKVAKRGQDVALRCDPISGHVSLFWYQQALGQGPEFLTYFQNEAQLDKSGLPSDRFFAERPEGSVSTLKIQRTQQEDSAVYLCASSLGMTSATNEKLFFGSGTQLSVL.

The rearrangement joins TRBV30 to TRBJ1-1; D not certain. CDR3 length: 14 residues. The germline V gene encodes CDR1 GTSNPN and CDR2 SVGIG (reference sequence). The V end lost 5 bases, the J end lost 5 bases, and 18 bases lay between the germline ends. The CDR3 sequence: CAWGRNVRGTEAFF. CDR3 in DNA: TGTGCCTGGGGGAGGAACGTGAGAGGGACTGAAGCTTTCTTT.